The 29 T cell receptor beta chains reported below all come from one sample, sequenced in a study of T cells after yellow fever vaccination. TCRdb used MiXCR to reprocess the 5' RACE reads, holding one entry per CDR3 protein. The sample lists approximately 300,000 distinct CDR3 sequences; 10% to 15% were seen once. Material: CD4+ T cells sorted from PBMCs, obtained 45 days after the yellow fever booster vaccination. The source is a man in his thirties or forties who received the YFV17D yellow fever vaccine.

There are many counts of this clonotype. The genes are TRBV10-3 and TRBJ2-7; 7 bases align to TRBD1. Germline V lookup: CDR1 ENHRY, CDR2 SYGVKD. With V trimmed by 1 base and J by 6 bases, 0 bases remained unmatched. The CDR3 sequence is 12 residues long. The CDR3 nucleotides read TGTGCCATCAGTGAGTACAGGGGCGAGCAGTACTTC. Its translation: CAISEYRGEQYF.

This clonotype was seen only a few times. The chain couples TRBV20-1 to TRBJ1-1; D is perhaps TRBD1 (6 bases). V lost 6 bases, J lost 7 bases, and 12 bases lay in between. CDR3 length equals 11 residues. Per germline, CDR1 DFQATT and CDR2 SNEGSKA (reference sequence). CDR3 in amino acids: CSAPEGVEAFF. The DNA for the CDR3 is TGCAGTGCCCCTGAGGGGGTTGAAGCTTTCTTT.

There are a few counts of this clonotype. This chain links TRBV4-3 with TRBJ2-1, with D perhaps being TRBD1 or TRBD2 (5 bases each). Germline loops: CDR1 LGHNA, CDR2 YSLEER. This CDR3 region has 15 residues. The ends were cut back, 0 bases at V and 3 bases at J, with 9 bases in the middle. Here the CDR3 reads CASSQDGGGYNEQFF. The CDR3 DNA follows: TGCGCCAGCAGCCAAGATGGTGGGGGCTACAATGAGCAGTTCTTC.

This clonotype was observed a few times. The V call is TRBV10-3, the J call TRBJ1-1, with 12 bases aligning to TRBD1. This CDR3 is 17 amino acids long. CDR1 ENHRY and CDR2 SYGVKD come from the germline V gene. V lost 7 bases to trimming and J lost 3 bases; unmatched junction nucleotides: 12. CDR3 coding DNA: TGTGCCATCACAGCCGGGACAGGGGGCGTTAGGGACACTGAAGCTTTCTTT. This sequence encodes CAITAGTGGVRDTEAFF.

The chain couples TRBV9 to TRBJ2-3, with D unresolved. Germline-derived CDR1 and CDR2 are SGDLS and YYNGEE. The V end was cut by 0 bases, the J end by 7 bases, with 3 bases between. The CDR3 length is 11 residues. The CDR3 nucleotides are TGTGCCAGCAGCGTAGACTATACGCAGTATTTT. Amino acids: CASSVDYTQYF. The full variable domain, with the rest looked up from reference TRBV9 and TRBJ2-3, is DSGVTQTPKHLITATGQRVTLRCSPRSGDLSVYWYQQSLDQGLQFLIQYYNGEERAKGNILERFSAQQFPDLHSELNLSSLELGDSALYFCASSVDYTQYFGPGTRLTVL.

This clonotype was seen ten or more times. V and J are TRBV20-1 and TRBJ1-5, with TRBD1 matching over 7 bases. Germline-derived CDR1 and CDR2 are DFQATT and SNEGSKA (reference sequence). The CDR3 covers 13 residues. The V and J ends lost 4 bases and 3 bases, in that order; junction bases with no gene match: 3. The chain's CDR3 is CSAKGQSNQPQHF. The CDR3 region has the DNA TGCAGTGCTAAGGGACAGTCCAATCAGCCCCAGCATTTT.

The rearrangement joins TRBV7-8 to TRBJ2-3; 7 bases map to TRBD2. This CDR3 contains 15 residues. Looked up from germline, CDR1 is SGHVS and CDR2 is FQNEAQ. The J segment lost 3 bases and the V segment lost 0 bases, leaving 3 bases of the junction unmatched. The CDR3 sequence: CASSLAGGRTDTQYF. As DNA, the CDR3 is TGTGCCAGCAGCTTAGCGGGAGGGCGGACAGATACGCAGTATTTT.

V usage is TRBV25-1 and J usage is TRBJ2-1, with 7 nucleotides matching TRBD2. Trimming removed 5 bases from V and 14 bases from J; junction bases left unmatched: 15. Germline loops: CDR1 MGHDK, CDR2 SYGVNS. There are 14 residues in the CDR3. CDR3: CASSTLLGGGSKFF. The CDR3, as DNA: TGTGCCAGCAGTACCCTTTTGGGGGGAGGGTCCAAGTTCTTC.

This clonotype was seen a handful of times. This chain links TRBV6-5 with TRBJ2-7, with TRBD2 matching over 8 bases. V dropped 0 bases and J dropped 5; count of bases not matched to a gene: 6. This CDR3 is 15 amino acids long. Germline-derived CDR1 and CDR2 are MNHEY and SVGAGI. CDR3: CASSYSSGTPHEQYF. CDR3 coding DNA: TGTGCCAGCAGTTACTCTAGCGGGACTCCCCACGAGCAGTACTTC.

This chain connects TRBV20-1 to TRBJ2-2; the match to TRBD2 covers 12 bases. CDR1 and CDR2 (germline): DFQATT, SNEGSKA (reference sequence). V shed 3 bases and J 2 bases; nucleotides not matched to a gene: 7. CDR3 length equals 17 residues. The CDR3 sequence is CSASKRTSGDNTGELFF. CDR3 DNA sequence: TGCAGTGCTAGTAAGAGGACTAGCGGGGACAACACCGGGGAGCTGTTTTTT.

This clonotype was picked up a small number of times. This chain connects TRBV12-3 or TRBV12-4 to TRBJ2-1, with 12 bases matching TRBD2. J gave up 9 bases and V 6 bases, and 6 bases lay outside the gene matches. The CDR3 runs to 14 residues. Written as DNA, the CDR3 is TGTGCCAGCAGACCCGGACTAGCGGGATTTGAGCAGTTCTTC. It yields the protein CASRPGLAGFEQFF.

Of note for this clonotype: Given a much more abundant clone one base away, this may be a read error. In DNA, the CDR3 is TGCAGTGCTCGCCAACTCGGAGACCTTAAGGAAAACCTGTTTTTT. Translated, it gives CSARQLGDLKENLFF. The chain uses TRBV20-1 and TRBJ1-4; no firm D call. This CDR3 is 15 amino acids long. Germline values: CDR1 DFQATT, CDR2 SNEGSKA (reference sequence).

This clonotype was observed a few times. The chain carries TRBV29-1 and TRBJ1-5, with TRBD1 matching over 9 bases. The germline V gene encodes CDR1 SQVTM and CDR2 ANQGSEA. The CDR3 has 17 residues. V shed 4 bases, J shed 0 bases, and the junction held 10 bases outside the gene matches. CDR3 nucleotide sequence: TGCAGCGTTGCTACAGGGGGCGGGAGTCGTAGCAATCAGCCCCAGCATTTT. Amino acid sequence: CSVATGGGSRSNQPQHF.

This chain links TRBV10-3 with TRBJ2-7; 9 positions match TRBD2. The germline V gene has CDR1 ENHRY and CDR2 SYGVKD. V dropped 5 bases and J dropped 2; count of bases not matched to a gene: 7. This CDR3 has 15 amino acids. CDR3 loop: CAISRDLAGPYEQYF. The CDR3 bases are TGTGCCATCAGTCGGGATCTAGCGGGACCCTACGAGCAGTACTTC.

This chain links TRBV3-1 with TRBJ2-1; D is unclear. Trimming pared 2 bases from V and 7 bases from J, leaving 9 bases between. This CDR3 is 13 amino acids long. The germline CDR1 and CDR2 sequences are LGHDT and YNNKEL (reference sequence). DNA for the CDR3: TGTGCCAGCAGCCAAAAACTAACAAATGAGCAGTTCTTC. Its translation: CASSQKLTNEQFF.

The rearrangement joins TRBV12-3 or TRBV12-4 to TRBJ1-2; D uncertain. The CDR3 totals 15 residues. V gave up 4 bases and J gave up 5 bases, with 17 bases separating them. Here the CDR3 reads CASSSTGKGLYGYTF. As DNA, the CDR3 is TGTGCCAGCAGTTCAACGGGGAAGGGTCTTTATGGCTACACCTTC.

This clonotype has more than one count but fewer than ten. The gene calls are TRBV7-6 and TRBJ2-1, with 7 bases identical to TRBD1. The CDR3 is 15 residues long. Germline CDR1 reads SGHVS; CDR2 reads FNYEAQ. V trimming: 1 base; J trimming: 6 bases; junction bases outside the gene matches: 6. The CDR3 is CASSLVRGPGNEQFF. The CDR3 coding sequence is TGTGCCAGCAGCTTAGTTAGGGGGCCTGGCAATGAGCAGTTCTTC. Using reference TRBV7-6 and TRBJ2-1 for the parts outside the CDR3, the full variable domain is GAGVSQSPRYKVTKRGQDVALRCDPISGHVSLYWYRQALGQGPEFLTYFNYEAQQDKSGLPNDRFSAERPEGSISTLTIQRTEQRDSAMYRCASSLVRGPGNEQFFGPGTRLTVL.

CDR3 coding DNA: TGTGCCAGCAGCACACTAGGGGTCGGACCCTACGAGCAGTACTTC. This encodes CASSTLGVGPYEQYF. The gene calls are TRBV7-2 and TRBJ2-7, with D possibly being TRBD1 or TRBD2 (5 bases each). V was clipped by 5 bases and J by 2 bases, with 16 bases between them. The germline V gene has CDR1 SGHTA and CDR2 FQGNSA. The CDR3 spans 15 residues.

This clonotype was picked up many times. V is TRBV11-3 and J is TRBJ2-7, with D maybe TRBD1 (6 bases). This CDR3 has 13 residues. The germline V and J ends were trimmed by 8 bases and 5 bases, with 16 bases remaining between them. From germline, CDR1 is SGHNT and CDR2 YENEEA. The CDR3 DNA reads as TGTGCCAGCCAAAGGCAGGGGAAGGACGAGCAGTACTTC. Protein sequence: CASQRQGKDEQYF. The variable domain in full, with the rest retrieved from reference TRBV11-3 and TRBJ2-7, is EAGVVQSPRYKIIEKKQPVAFWCNPISGHNTLYWYLQNLGQGPELLIRYENEEAVDDSQLPKDRFSAERLKGVDSTLKIQPAELGDSAVYLCASQRQGKDEQYFGPGTRLTVT.

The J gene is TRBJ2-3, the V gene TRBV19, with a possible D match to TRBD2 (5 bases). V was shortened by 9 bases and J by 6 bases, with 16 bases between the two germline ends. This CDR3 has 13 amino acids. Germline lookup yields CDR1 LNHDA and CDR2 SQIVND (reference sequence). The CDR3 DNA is TGTGCCAGCGGCGGGCTCTTTGGCGATACGCAGTATTTT. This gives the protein CASGGLFGDTQYF.

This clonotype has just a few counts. CDR3 DNA: TGTGCCAGTAGTATGTGGCGGGACTCCTACGAGCAGTACTTC. It is translated as CASSMWRDSYEQYF. This chain uses TRBV19 with TRBJ2-7; weak D call: TRBD2 (6 bases). CDR1 LNHDA and CDR2 SQIVND come from the germline V gene (reference sequence). There are 14 residues in the CDR3. The ends were cut back, 3 bases at V and 0 bases at J, with 9 bases in the middle.

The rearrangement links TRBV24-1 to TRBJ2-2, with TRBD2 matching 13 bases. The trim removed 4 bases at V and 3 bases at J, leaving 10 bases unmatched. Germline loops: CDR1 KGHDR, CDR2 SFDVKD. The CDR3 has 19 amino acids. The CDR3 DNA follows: TGTGCCACCAGTGACCGAACTAGCGGGAGGGCCTTGGACACCGGGGAGCTGTTTTTT. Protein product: CATSDRTSGRALDTGELFF.

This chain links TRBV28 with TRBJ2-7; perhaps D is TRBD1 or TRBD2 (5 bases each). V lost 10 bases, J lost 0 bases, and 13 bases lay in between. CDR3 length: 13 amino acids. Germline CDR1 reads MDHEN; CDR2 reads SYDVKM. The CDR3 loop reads CATARDGSYEQYF. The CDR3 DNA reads TGTGCCACCGCAAGGGACGGCTCCTACGAGCAGTACTTC.

This chain's CDR3 is CASTSTSGSYEQYF. In DNA, the CDR3 is TGTGCCAGCACCTCGACTAGCGGGAGCTACGAGCAGTACTTC. The chain combines TRBV7-2 with TRBJ2-7; 12 positions agree with TRBD2. The V gene's germline CDR1 is SGHTA and CDR2 FQGNSA. The CDR3 is 14 amino acids. Trimming cost V 7 bases and J 3 bases; bases outside gene matches: 4.

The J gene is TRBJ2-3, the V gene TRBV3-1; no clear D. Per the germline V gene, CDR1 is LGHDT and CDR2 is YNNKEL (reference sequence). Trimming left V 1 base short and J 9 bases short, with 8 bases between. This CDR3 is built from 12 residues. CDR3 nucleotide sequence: TGTGCCAGCAGCCAAGTGTATGGGACGCAGTATTTT. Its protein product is CASSQVYGTQYF.

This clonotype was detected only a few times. CDR3 DNA sequence: TGCAGTGCTCTCGAAGGGCGTAGCAATCAGCCCCAGCATTTT. Amino acids: CSALEGRSNQPQHF. The gene calls are TRBV20-1 and TRBJ1-5, with D uncertain. Trimming pared 5 bases from V and 0 bases from J, leaving 11 bases between. The CDR3 is 14 amino acids. In germline, CDR1 is DFQATT, CDR2 SNEGSKA (reference sequence).

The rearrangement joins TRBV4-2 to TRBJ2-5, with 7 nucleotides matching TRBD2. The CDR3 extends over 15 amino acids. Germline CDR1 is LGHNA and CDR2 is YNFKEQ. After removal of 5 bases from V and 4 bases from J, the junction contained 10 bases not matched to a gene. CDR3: CASSIGGLAVETQYF. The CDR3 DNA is TGTGCCAGCAGCATTGGAGGCCTAGCGGTAGAGACCCAGTACTTC.

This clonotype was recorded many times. The CDR3 DNA sequence: TGTGCCAGCAGCACCCGGTTGGGGGGAGGGCCATCAGAGACCCAGTACTTC. Its protein is CASSTRLGGGPSETQYF. The chain joins TRBV7-2 to TRBJ2-5, with TRBD2 matching 7 bases. CDR1 SGHTA and CDR2 FQGNSA come from the germline V gene. CDR3 length: 17 residues. The V gene end was trimmed by 5 bases and the J gene end by 4 bases; junction bases not matched to a gene: 16.

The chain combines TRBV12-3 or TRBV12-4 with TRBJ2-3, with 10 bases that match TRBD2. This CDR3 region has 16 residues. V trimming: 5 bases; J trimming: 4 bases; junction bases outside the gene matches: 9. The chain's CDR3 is CASSTGLAVPSDTQYF. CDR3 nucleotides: TGTGCCAGCAGTACCGGACTAGCGGTACCCTCAGATACGCAGTATTTT.